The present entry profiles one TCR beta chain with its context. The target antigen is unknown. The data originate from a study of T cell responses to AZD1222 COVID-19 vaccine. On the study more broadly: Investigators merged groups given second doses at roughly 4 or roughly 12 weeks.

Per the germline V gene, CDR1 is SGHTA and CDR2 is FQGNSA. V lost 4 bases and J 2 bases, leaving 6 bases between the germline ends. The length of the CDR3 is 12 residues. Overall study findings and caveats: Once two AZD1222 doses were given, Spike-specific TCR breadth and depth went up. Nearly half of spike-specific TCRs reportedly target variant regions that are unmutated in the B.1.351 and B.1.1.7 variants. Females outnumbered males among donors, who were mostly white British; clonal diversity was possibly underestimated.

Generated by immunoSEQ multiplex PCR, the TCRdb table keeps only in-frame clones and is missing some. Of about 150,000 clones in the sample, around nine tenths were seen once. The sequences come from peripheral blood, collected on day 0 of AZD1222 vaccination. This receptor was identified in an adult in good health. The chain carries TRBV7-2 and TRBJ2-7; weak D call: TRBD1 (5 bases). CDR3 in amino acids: CASSSGTYEQYF. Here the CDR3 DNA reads TGTGCCAGCAGCTCAGGGACCTACGAGCAGTACTTC.